There are many counts of the clone carrying this TCR beta chain. This entry comes from a study of T cells in Graves' hyperthyroidism and ophthalmopathy. RNA transcripts served as the template for amplifying TCR beta CDR3 regions. RT-PCR in the first round (using the HTBI primer set) targeted the TCR CDR3. TCRdb analysed the multiplex PCR reads with MiXCR anew, one entry per CDR3 protein. The sample contains about half a million distinct CDR3 sequences, about 20% of which appear only once. The V gene's germline CDR1 is MNHEY and CDR2 SVGAGI. The V end lost 0 bases, the J end lost 5 bases, and 8 bases lay between the germline ends. The CDR3 is 13 amino acids. Disease duration was under 3 months in the ophthalmopathy patients, who also had a Clinical Activity Score of at least 3 and a NOSPECS grade of at least 4. In making diagnoses, clinical symptoms, serum thyroxine and TRAb, thyroid ultrasound and orbital computed tomography were all used.

The sequenced material came from blood. V usage is TRBV6-5 and J usage is TRBJ2-7; D is unresolved. The clonotype originates from a middle-aged man with Graves' ophthalmopathy. CDR3 sequence reads: CASSYSILNEQYF. CDR3 DNA sequence: TGTGCCAGCAGTTACTCGATTCTCAACGAGCAGTACTTC.